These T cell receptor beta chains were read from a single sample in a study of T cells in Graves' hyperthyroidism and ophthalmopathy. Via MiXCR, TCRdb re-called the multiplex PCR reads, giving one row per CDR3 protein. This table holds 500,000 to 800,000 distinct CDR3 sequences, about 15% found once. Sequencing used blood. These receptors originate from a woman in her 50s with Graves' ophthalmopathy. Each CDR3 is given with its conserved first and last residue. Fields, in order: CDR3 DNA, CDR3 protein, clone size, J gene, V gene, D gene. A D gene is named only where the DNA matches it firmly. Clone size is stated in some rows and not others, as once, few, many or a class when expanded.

CDR3nt: TGTGCCAGCAGCTTAAGCCCTGATAACTATGGCTACACCTTC; CDR3aa: CASSLSPDNYGYTF; abundance: many; j_gene: TRBJ1-2; v_gene: TRBV7-3; d_gene: -
CDR3nt: TGTGCCATCAGTGAGGGGGGGGCCCGGGCCATAGCTATCTACGAGCAGTACTTC; CDR3aa: CAISEGGARAIAIYEQYF; abundance: few; j_gene: TRBJ2-7; v_gene: TRBV10-3; d_gene: -
CDR3nt: TGCGCCAGCAGCTTGGCCTCAGGGGGACATCAAGAGACCCAGTACTTC; CDR3aa: CASSLASGGHQETQYF; abundance: -; j_gene: TRBJ2-5; v_gene: TRBV5-1; d_gene: TRBD1
CDR3nt: TGTGCCAGCAGTTTATTATCCGGGATAAGCAATCAGCCCCAGCATTTT; CDR3aa: CASSLLSGISNQPQHF; abundance: many; j_gene: TRBJ1-5; v_gene: TRBV28; d_gene: -
CDR3nt: TGTGCCAGCAGCCCCTCGGGACAGGGGGGTTCCTACGAGCAGTACTTC; CDR3aa: CASSPSGQGGSYEQYF; abundance: -; j_gene: TRBJ2-7; v_gene: TRBV13; d_gene: TRBD1
CDR3nt: TGCGCCAGCAGCCAAGATATCGGGGGACAGGCGGGCAATGAGCAGTTCTTC; CDR3aa: CASSQDIGGQAGNEQFF; abundance: few; j_gene: TRBJ2-1; v_gene: TRBV4-1; d_gene: TRBD1
CDR3nt: TGTGCCAGCAGACTGAACTCGGGACAGGGCCAGAACATTCAGTACTTC; CDR3aa: CASRLNSGQGQNIQYF; abundance: many; j_gene: TRBJ2-4; v_gene: TRBV6-2/TRBV6-3; d_gene: TRBD1
CDR3nt: TGTGCCAGCTCGATCGAAGAGTATAGCAATCAGCCCCAGCATTTT; CDR3aa: CASSIEEYSNQPQHF; abundance: -; j_gene: TRBJ1-5; v_gene: TRBV18; d_gene: -
CDR3nt: TGTGCCAGCAGTTACTCCGACGTGTCGGGAGCCGAGTACAATGAGCAGTTCTTC; CDR3aa: CASSYSDVSGAEYNEQFF; abundance: -; j_gene: TRBJ2-1; v_gene: TRBV6-7; d_gene: -
CDR3nt: TGTGCCAGCAGCAGGGGGACAGGTCAAGTGGCAGAGACCCAGTACTTC; CDR3aa: CASSRGTGQVAETQYF; abundance: many; j_gene: TRBJ2-5; v_gene: TRBV7-9; d_gene: TRBD1
CDR3nt: TGTGCCACCAGTGACCCTAGCGGGAGGGCCCTCGATGAGCAGTTCTTC; CDR3aa: CATSDPSGRALDEQFF; abundance: many; j_gene: TRBJ2-1; v_gene: TRBV24-1; d_gene: TRBD2
CDR3nt: TGCGCCAGCAGCCACAGCCTACCCACCCACCCAGGGACCGGGGAGCTGTTTTTT; CDR3aa: CASSHSLPTHPGTGELFF; abundance: -; j_gene: TRBJ2-2; v_gene: TRBV4-3; d_gene: -
CDR3nt: TGTGCCAGCAACAGGAGGGCCCGAGATACGCAGTATTTT; CDR3aa: CASNRRARDTQYF; abundance: -; j_gene: TRBJ2-3; v_gene: TRBV6-2/TRBV6-3; d_gene: -
CDR3nt: TGTGCCAGCAGTTTTGCGGGAGCCTACGAGCAGTACTTC; CDR3aa: CASSFAGAYEQYF; abundance: few; j_gene: TRBJ2-7; v_gene: TRBV28; d_gene: TRBD2
CDR3nt: TGTGCCAGCAGTTCCGGGGTCCACTGGGGGAGTGAAGGCTACACCTTC; CDR3aa: CASSSGVHWGSEGYTF; abundance: few; j_gene: TRBJ1-2; v_gene: TRBV6-2/TRBV6-3; d_gene: -
CDR3nt: TGTGCCAGCAGCTCTTCACCCGGGCCCCCCCGTACCACCTACGAGCAGTACTTC; CDR3aa: CASSSSPGPPRTTYEQYF; abundance: many; j_gene: TRBJ2-7; v_gene: TRBV11-2; d_gene: -
CDR3nt: TGTGCCAGCAGTTTAAGCCCATCGAGGAACACCTTC; CDR3aa: CASSLSPSRNTF; abundance: many; j_gene: TRBJ1-2; v_gene: TRBV12-3/TRBV12-4; d_gene: -
CDR3nt: TGTGCCAGCAGCCCTTGGGGCCCAGGGCTGTACGAGCAGTACTTC; CDR3aa: CASSPWGPGLYEQYF; abundance: many; j_gene: TRBJ2-7; v_gene: TRBV7-9; d_gene: -
CDR3nt: TGTGCCAGCAGTCGGGGGGCGGGAGGTGAGCAGTTCTTC; CDR3aa: CASSRGAGGEQFF; abundance: -; j_gene: TRBJ2-1; v_gene: TRBV9; d_gene: TRBD2
CDR3nt: TGTGCCAGCAGAGAGGGACTAGCGTGGTCCTACGAGCAGTACTTC; CDR3aa: CASREGLAWSYEQYF; abundance: many; j_gene: TRBJ2-7; v_gene: TRBV6-1; d_gene: TRBD2
CDR3nt: TGTGCCAGCAGCCCGAACCCAGCGGGAGGCAATGAGCAGTTCTTC; CDR3aa: CASSPNPAGGNEQFF; abundance: few; j_gene: TRBJ2-1; v_gene: TRBV7-3; d_gene: TRBD2
CDR3nt: TGCAGTGCTAGAGGGAGGGCGACAGGGGTTAATTCACCCCTCCACTTT; CDR3aa: CSARGRATGVNSPLHF; abundance: -; j_gene: TRBJ1-6; v_gene: TRBV20-1; d_gene: TRBD1
CDR3nt: TGTGCCAGCCGCTGGTCCAGGGGGCAAGAGACCCAGTACTTC; CDR3aa: CASRWSRGQETQYF; abundance: many; j_gene: TRBJ2-5; v_gene: TRBV28; d_gene: TRBD1
CDR3nt: TGTGCCATCAGTGCCCTAGGAGACAGCAATCAGCCCCAGCATTTT; CDR3aa: CAISALGDSNQPQHF; abundance: -; j_gene: TRBJ1-5; v_gene: TRBV10-3; d_gene: -
CDR3nt: TGCAGTGCCAAAGTCGGGGCGGCTAATGAAAAACTGTTTTTT; CDR3aa: CSAKVGAANEKLFF; abundance: many; j_gene: TRBJ1-4; v_gene: TRBV20-1; d_gene: -
CDR3nt: TGTGCCACCGGTAGTACTAGCGCTGACAATGAGCAGTTCTTC; CDR3aa: CATGSTSADNEQFF; abundance: -; j_gene: TRBJ2-1; v_gene: TRBV6-2/TRBV6-3; d_gene: TRBD2
CDR3nt: TGCAGTGCTAGAGGTGGCAGGGGGCGAATTATAGTTTGTGAAAAACTGTTTTTT; CDR3aa: CSARGGRGRIIVCEKLFF; abundance: -; j_gene: TRBJ1-4; v_gene: TRBV20-1; d_gene: TRBD1
CDR3nt: TGTGCCAGCAGTGACCCGGGAGTCAGAGAGACCCAGTACTTC; CDR3aa: CASSDPGVRETQYF; abundance: many; j_gene: TRBJ2-5; v_gene: TRBV28; d_gene: -
CDR3nt: TGCAGGAAGGGATGGAACACTGAAGCTTTCTTT; CDR3aa: CRKGWNTEAFF; abundance: many; j_gene: TRBJ1-1; v_gene: TRBV20-1; d_gene: -
CDR3nt: TGTGCCAGCAGCTCAGGGGAAGAGACCCAGTACTTC; CDR3aa: CASSSGEETQYF; abundance: many; j_gene: TRBJ2-5; v_gene: TRBV2; d_gene: -
CDR3nt: TGCAGCGTTAGTTGGGGACTAGAAGCGCAGTATTTT; CDR3aa: CSVSWGLEAQYF; abundance: few; j_gene: TRBJ2-3; v_gene: TRBV29-1; d_gene: TRBD2
CDR3nt: TGCAGCGTTTATGGCACCGGGGAGCTGTTTTTT; CDR3aa: CSVYGTGELFF; abundance: many; j_gene: TRBJ2-2; v_gene: TRBV29-1; d_gene: -
CDR3nt: TGTGCCAGCAGTGAATTTTTAGGGGAGACCCAGTTCTTC; CDR3aa: CASSEFLGETQFF; abundance: -; j_gene: TRBJ2-1; v_gene: TRBV2; d_gene: -
CDR3nt: TGCGCCAGCAGCCAAGTACTAGCTGTCTACAATGAGCAGTTCTTC; CDR3aa: CASSQVLAVYNEQFF; abundance: -; j_gene: TRBJ2-1; v_gene: TRBV4-3; d_gene: -
CDR3nt: TGTGCCAGCAGGGGTATTGGGACTAGCGGCCCTAACGTGAATGAGCAGTTCTTC; CDR3aa: CASRGIGTSGPNVNEQFF; abundance: many; j_gene: TRBJ2-1; v_gene: TRBV28; d_gene: TRBD2
CDR3nt: TGTGCCAGTAGCACGGGCCAATCCCAGCTCTCGCAGTTCTTC; CDR3aa: CASSTGQSQLSQFF; abundance: -; j_gene: TRBJ2-1; v_gene: TRBV19; d_gene: -
CDR3nt: TGTGCCAGCAGCTTGTTTCTCACTGAAGCTTTCTTT; CDR3aa: CASSLFLTEAFF; abundance: many; j_gene: TRBJ1-1; v_gene: TRBV7-9; d_gene: -
CDR3nt: TGTGCCAGCAGCCTTAGCGGGTTGAAGGAAAAGACCCAGTACTTC; CDR3aa: CASSLSGLKEKTQYF; abundance: -; j_gene: TRBJ2-5; v_gene: TRBV6-1; d_gene: TRBD2
CDR3nt: TGTGCCAGCAGCTTAGTCGTGACTAGCGGGAGTTTTTTTCCCGGGGAGCTGTTTTTT; CDR3aa: CASSLVVTSGSFFPGELFF; abundance: many; j_gene: TRBJ2-2; v_gene: TRBV7-8; d_gene: TRBD2
CDR3nt: TGTGCCAGCAGTTCCATAGGACAGGGTGGCACAGATACGCAGTATTTT; CDR3aa: CASSSIGQGGTDTQYF; abundance: many; j_gene: TRBJ2-3; v_gene: TRBV6-2/TRBV6-3; d_gene: TRBD1
CDR3nt: TGCAGTGCTAGACCCCCGGGGGGGATTCTCTCTGGAAACACCATATATTTT; CDR3aa: CSARPPGGILSGNTIYF; abundance: -; j_gene: TRBJ1-3; v_gene: TRBV20-1; d_gene: -
CDR3nt: TGTGCCAGCGGGGGGGCGAATCAGCCCCAGCATTTT; CDR3aa: CASGGANQPQHF; abundance: -; j_gene: TRBJ1-5; v_gene: TRBV2; d_gene: -
CDR3nt: TGCGCCAGCAAGGCTAGCGGGAGGTACAATGAGCAGTTCTTC; CDR3aa: CASKASGRYNEQFF; abundance: -; j_gene: TRBJ2-1; v_gene: TRBV5-1; d_gene: TRBD2
CDR3nt: TGTGCCAGCAGCCCCCAGACAGGGCTGGATGAAAAACTGTTTTTT; CDR3aa: CASSPQTGLDEKLFF; abundance: few; j_gene: TRBJ1-4; v_gene: TRBV7-2; d_gene: TRBD1
CDR3nt: TGTGCCAGCAGTAGTCCCGGGACAGGGGTTGGTTGGGCTTTCTTT; CDR3aa: CASSSPGTGVGWAFF; abundance: many; j_gene: TRBJ1-1; v_gene: TRBV28; d_gene: TRBD1
CDR3nt: TGCAGCGTTGTTATACTAGCGGGACGGAATGAGCAGTTCTTC; CDR3aa: CSVVILAGRNEQFF; abundance: few; j_gene: TRBJ2-1; v_gene: TRBV29-1; d_gene: TRBD2
CDR3nt: TGTGCCAGCAGTGAAGAGGTTGGGGAGACCCAGTACTTC; CDR3aa: CASSEEVGETQYF; abundance: many; j_gene: TRBJ2-5; v_gene: TRBV2; d_gene: -
CDR3nt: TGTGCCAGCAGCTTGAGGACAGGTTTAGCTAACTATGGCTACACCTTC; CDR3aa: CASSLRTGLANYGYTF; abundance: many; j_gene: TRBJ1-2; v_gene: TRBV5-5; d_gene: TRBD1
CDR3nt: TGTGCCAGCTCACGACTAGCGGGAGGACAAGAGACCCAGTACTTC; CDR3aa: CASSRLAGGQETQYF; abundance: many; j_gene: TRBJ2-5; v_gene: TRBV18; d_gene: TRBD2
CDR3nt: TGTGCCACCAGTGATCCAAGCTCACTAGCGGGAGTAGTAGATACGCAGTATTTT; CDR3aa: CATSDPSSLAGVVDTQYF; abundance: few; j_gene: TRBJ2-3; v_gene: TRBV24-1; d_gene: TRBD2
CDR3nt: TGCGCCAGCAGCTCACAGGGATTACCCTCCTACGAGCAGTACTTC; CDR3aa: CASSSQGLPSYEQYF; abundance: many; j_gene: TRBJ2-7; v_gene: TRBV5-1; d_gene: -
CDR3nt: TGCGCCAGCAGCCGTGTAGCGTACAATGAGCAGTTCTTC; CDR3aa: CASSRVAYNEQFF; abundance: -; j_gene: TRBJ2-1; v_gene: TRBV4-3; d_gene: -